This T cell receptor beta chain emerged from a study of blood T cell repertoires in COVID-19. The wider study: The origin of the acute and convalescent COVID-19 samples was the United States, Italy and Spain. Sample material is recorded as cDNA or gDNA derived from T cells, B-cell-depleted T cells, or PBMCs.

The CDR3 is made up of 14 amino acids. Trimming left V 3 bases short and J 0 bases short, with 8 bases between. Germline V gene sequence: CDR1 SGHTA, CDR2 FQGNSA. This clone appeared a few times. Authors' data handling: Amplification of reference gene primers provided the estimated nucleated cell counts. Only in-frame clones appear in the TCRdb table, and some are missing; sequencing was by immunoSEQ multiplex PCR. The V and J calls and the clone size are those of that table, but D and trimming were determined from the DNA. Seen here are about 220,000 clones, around 81% observed once, and the top ten hold around 13%.

V gene TRBV7-2 combines with J gene TRBJ1-1; D is possibly TRBD1 (6 bases). Input material: peripheral blood. This clonotype originated in a human donor in a cohort sampled during active COVID-19. CDR3 residues: CASSFDRLNTEAFF. In DNA, the CDR3 is TGTGCCAGCAGCTTTGACAGGTTGAACACTGAAGCTTTCTTT.